The 28 T cell receptor beta chains below come from one sample, sequenced in a study of CD8+ T cells in alopecia areata. The sequencing template was cDNA reverse transcribed from extracted RNA. Repertoires were generated with immunoSEQ multiplex PCR, while TCRdb's copy carries only in-frame clones and drops some. The sample includes approximately 170,000 clones, less than 80% seen only once; the top ten take more than 13%. As for treatment: oral pan-JAK inhibitor, 5-10 mg twice daily. The sample in question was CD4+ T cells sorted from blood, obtained at week 24, from a patient treated with tofacitinib. Receptors were obtained from a human donor with alopecia areata.

The chain recombines TRBV2 with TRBJ1-6, with D hard to call. Germline V CDR1 and CDR2: SNHLY, FYNNEI. The CDR3 runs to 12 residues. V lost 7 bases to trimming and J lost 10 bases, with 11 bases between them. In nucleotides, the CDR3 is TGTGCCAGCAAAGGCTCTAGCTCACCCCTCCACTTT. The encoded protein is CASKGSSSPLHF.

The V and J genes are TRBV23-1 and TRBJ2-4, with TRBD1 matching over 8 bases. TRBV23-1 counts as an open reading frame of uncertain function. The J segment lost 6 bases and the V segment lost 0 bases, leaving 10 bases of the junction unmatched. CDR3 length: 17 amino acids. CDR3 protein: CASSQSADRALRNIQYF. The DNA of the CDR3 is TGCGCCAGCAGTCAATCTGCGGACAGGGCTTTGCGAAACATTCAGTACTTC.

The chain combines TRBV9 with TRBJ2-3; 8 bases map to TRBD2. Trimming removed 5 bases from V and 2 bases from J; junction bases left unmatched: 10. The CDR3 is made up of 16 amino acids. CDR1 is SGDLS, CDR2 YYNGEE, per germline. In nucleotides, the CDR3 is TGTGCCAGCAGTGGAAAGTTAGCGGGATTCACAGATACGCAGTATTTT. Translation gives CASSGKLAGFTDTQYF.

The genes are TRBV4-1 and TRBJ1-1; tentative D call: TRBD1 (5 bases). Germline lookup yields CDR1 MGHRA and CDR2 YSYEKL. V was clipped by 4 bases and J by 4 bases, with 16 bases between them. The CDR3 consists of 15 residues. The CDR3 DNA follows: TGCGCCAGCAGCCTTGCGGGCCTAGGGGCCACTGAAGCTTTCTTT. This gives the protein CASSLAGLGATEAFF.

This chain connects TRBV4-1 to TRBJ2-7, with D maybe TRBD2 (7 bases). The CDR3 length is 19 residues. Germline CDR1 is MGHRA and CDR2 is YSYEKL. Between the trimmed V and J ends, which lost 2 bases and 3 bases, there was a span of 26 bases. The CDR3 coding sequence is TGCGCCAGCAGCCAACTAAAGGACCCCTTCCGGGGGGCGCACTACGAGCAGTACTTC. Its translation is CASSQLKDPFRGAHYEQYF.

The chain is built from TRBV15 and TRBJ1-4; D not certain. Trimming removed 1 base from V and 8 bases from J, with 17 bases in between. The germline CDR1 and CDR2 sequences are LNHNV and YYDKDF (reference sequence). The CDR3 contains 16 residues. The CDR3 DNA follows: TGTGCCACCAGCAGAGGTCAAGCCTCGGTCGGAGAAAAACTGTTTTTT. It specifies CATSRGQASVGEKLFF.

The chain joins TRBV4-1 to TRBJ2-3, with unresolved D. The germline V gene has CDR1 MGHRA and CDR2 YSYEKL. This CDR3 region has 12 residues. V shed 3 bases and J shed 3 bases, with 4 bases lying between them. The CDR3 bases are TGCGCCAGCAGCCATACAACAGATACGCAGTATTTT. Protein sequence: CASSHTTDTQYF.

The rearrangement joins TRBV7-2 to TRBJ2-3, with D maybe TRBD1 (5 bases). This CDR3 spans 14 amino acids. The germline gives CDR1 SGHTA, CDR2 FQGNSA. Trimming removed 2 bases from V and 6 bases from J, with 12 bases in between. CDR3 amino acids: CASSLLGASDTQYF. CDR3 nucleotides: TGTGCCAGCAGCTTACTTGGGGCGTCGGATACGCAGTATTTT.

The chain links TRBV30 to TRBJ2-7, with TRBD1 matching over 8 bases. Germline lookup yields CDR1 GTSNPN and CDR2 SVGIG (reference sequence). This CDR3 has 18 residues. The trim removed 0 bases at V and 9 bases at J, leaving 22 bases unmatched. CDR3 protein: CAWSVHGQGQLYSVRQYF. DNA of the CDR3: TGTGCCTGGAGTGTACATGGACAGGGCCAATTATATTCGGTGAGGCAGTACTTC.

The chain employs TRBV5-6 and TRBJ1-6, with D perhaps TRBD1 (6 bases). Germline CDR1 and CDR2: SGHDT and YYEEEE. V was cut by 2 bases and J by 8 bases, with 8 bases left in between. The CDR3 is 13 residues long. In DNA, the CDR3 is TGTGCCAGCAGCTTTGCAGGGGATTCACCCCTCCACTTT. This sequence encodes CASSFAGDSPLHF. Filled out from reference TRBV5-6 and TRBJ1-6, the complete variable domain reads DAGVTQSPTHLIKTRGQQVTLRCSPKSGHDTVSWYQQALGQGPQFIFQYYEEEERQRGNFPDRFSGHQFPNYSSELNVNALLLGDSALYLCASSFAGDSPLHFGNGTRLTVT.

The chain is built from TRBV5-5 and TRBJ1-4; D is undetermined. Germline CDR1 reads SGHKS; CDR2 reads YYEKEE (reference sequence). Between the trimmed V and J ends, which lost 4 bases and 2 bases, there was a span of 9 bases. The CDR3 is 14 residues long. The CDR3 coding sequence is TGTGCCAGCAGCCTCGAGAGGACTAATGAAAAACTGTTTTTT. Protein: CASSLERTNEKLFF.

The chain uses TRBV28 and TRBJ1-5, with TRBD1 identical over 7 bases. V dropped 5 bases and J dropped 2; count of bases not matched to a gene: 9. The CDR3 loop spans 16 amino acids. Germline CDR1 reads MDHEN; CDR2 reads SYDVKM. The CDR3 spells CASSTPTGVGNQPQHF. CDR3 in DNA: TGTGCCAGCAGTACACCCACAGGGGTTGGCAATCAGCCCCAGCATTTT.

This clone is classed as medium-sized (0.01 to 0.1%). This chain joins TRBV11-2 and TRBJ1-1; TRBD1 matches at 7 bases. From germline, CDR1 is SGHAT and CDR2 FQNNGV. The CDR3 is made up of 15 amino acids. The ends lost 6 bases at V and 0 bases at J; junction bases unmatched: 7. The CDR3 protein is CASSSGQTMNTEAFF. DNA for the CDR3: TGTGCCAGCAGTTCGGGACAGACCATGAACACTGAAGCTTTCTTT. Full variable domain (outside the CDR3, taken from reference TRBV11-2 and TRBJ1-1): EAGVAQSPRYKIIEKRQSVAFWCNPISGHATLYWYQQILGQGPKLLIQFQNNGVVDDSQLPKDRFSAERLKGVDSTLKIQPAKLEDSAVYLCASSSGQTMNTEAFFGQGTRLTVV.

V gene TRBV7-2 combines with J gene TRBJ1-6; D remains unclear. The CDR3 extends over 12 amino acids. Trimming left V 4 bases short and J 8 bases short, with 6 bases between. Germline V gives CDR1 SGHTA, CDR2 FQGNSA. The CDR3 DNA follows: TGTGCCAGCAGCTCCCCGGATTCACCCCTCCACTTT. Translation: CASSSPDSPLHF.

The table lists this clone with a few counts. The chain is built from TRBV4-1 and TRBJ2-3, with D unclear. The germline CDR1 and CDR2 sequences are MGHRA and YSYEKL. The CDR3 is 11 amino acids. Deletions cut 4 bases from V and 2 bases from J, with 1 base between. Here the CDR3 DNA reads TGCGCCAGCAGCCTCACAGATACGCAGTATTTT. Amino acid sequence: CASSLTDTQYF.

This chain connects TRBV29-1 to TRBJ2-1, with 8 bases aligning to TRBD1. The CDR3 has 13 residues. The V gene end was trimmed by 8 bases and the J gene end by 3 bases; junction bases not matched to a gene: 6. Germline CDR1 reads SQVTM; CDR2 reads ANQGSEA. CDR3 nucleotides: TGCAGCCTCAGGGGGCGAAACTACAATGAGCAGTTCTTC. It yields the protein CSLRGRNYNEQFF.

This clone turned up a few times. The chain uses TRBV4-1 and TRBJ1-5, with 9 bases fitting TRBD1. This CDR3 comprises 21 residues. The germline V gene has CDR1 MGHRA and CDR2 YSYEKL. V shed 0 bases and J 6 bases; nucleotides not matched to a gene: 21. The CDR3 here is CASSQDSADRGRARPGQPQHF. CDR3 nucleotides: TGCGCCAGCAGCCAAGATTCGGCGGACAGGGGCCGCGCGAGACCCGGTCAGCCCCAGCATTTT.

CDR3 region: CASSLSGRNTGELFF. The DNA of the CDR3 is TGCGCCAGCAGCCTATCGGGACGCAACACCGGGGAGCTGTTTTTT. This chain links TRBV4-1 with TRBJ2-2; either TRBD1 or TRBD2 may supply D (5 bases each). Germline V gives CDR1 MGHRA, CDR2 YSYEKL. This CDR3 contains 15 residues. The V end lost 4 bases, the J end lost 2 bases, and 11 bases lay between the germline ends.

The chain joins TRBV30 to TRBJ1-4, with D maybe TRBD1 (5 bases). Germline V gene lookup returns CDR1 GTSNPN and CDR2 SVGIG (reference sequence). This CDR3 is built from 14 residues. Trimming removed 1 base at V and 11 bases at J, with 17 bases between. The CDR3 region is CAWSGWGIGDKLFF. In nucleotides, the CDR3 is TGTGCCTGGAGTGGTTGGGGGATCGGTGATAAACTGTTTTTT.

This clone was picked up a small number of times. The rearrangement joins TRBV6-5 to TRBJ1-4; the D is unclear. V was pared by 5 bases and J by 8 bases, with 15 bases between. The germline CDR1 and CDR2 sequences are MNHEY and SVGAGI. The CDR3 spans 14 residues. The CDR3 sequence: CASSGLPGGEKLFF. DNA for the CDR3: TGTGCCAGCAGTGGCCTCCCGGGTGGAGAAAAACTGTTTTTT.

This clone was observed a few times. The rearrangement uses TRBV29-1 and TRBJ2-5; no clear D. The germline V and J ends were trimmed by 7 bases and 2 bases, with 14 bases remaining between them. Germline V lookup: CDR1 SQVTM, CDR2 ANQGSEA. This CDR3 contains 13 residues. In DNA form, the CDR3 reads TGCAGCGCCCATAATGGACGGCAAGAGACCCAGTACTTC. Encoded protein: CSAHNGRQETQYF.

Concerning this clone itself: Other DNA sequences in the sample encode the same CDR3. This sequence joins TRBV29-1 and TRBJ2-6; D gene uncertain. This CDR3 is 13 amino acids long. The germline V gene has CDR1 SQVTM and CDR2 ANQGSEA. The V end lost 3 bases, the J end lost 0 bases, and 3 bases lay between the germline ends. The CDR3 DNA sequence: TGCAGCGTTGACGGCTCTGGGGCCAACGTCCTGACTTTC. Protein sequence: CSVDGSGANVLTF. The variable domain in full, completed from reference TRBV29-1 and TRBJ2-6, reads SAVISQKPSRDICQRGTSLTIQCQVDSQVTMMFWYRQQPGQSLTLIATANQGSEATYESGFVIDKFPISRPNLTFSTLTVSNMSPEDSSIYLCSVDGSGANVLTFGAGSRLTVL.

A single count supports this clone. This chain uses TRBV29-1 with TRBJ1-1; a possible D gene is TRBD1 (6 bases). V dropped 6 bases and J dropped 5 bases, with 16 bases sitting between them. Germline lookup yields CDR1 SQVTM and CDR2 ANQGSEA. The CDR3 sequence is 13 residues long. The chain's CDR3 is CSVATGMGTEAFF. The CDR3 bases are TGCAGCGTGGCTACAGGGATGGGTACTGAAGCTTTCTTT. Full variable domain (remainder filled in from reference TRBV29-1 and TRBJ1-1): SAVISQKPSRDICQRGTSLTIQCQVDSQVTMMFWYRQQPGQSLTLIATANQGSEATYESGFVIDKFPISRPNLTFSTLTVSNMSPEDSSIYLCSVATGMGTEAFFGQGTRLTVV.

The chain employs TRBV19 and TRBJ2-6, with 9 positions matching TRBD1. Germline CDR1 is LNHDA and CDR2 is SQIVND (reference sequence). V was clipped by 6 bases and J by 1 base; unmatched bases: 13. The CDR3 runs to 19 residues. CDR3 nucleotide sequence: TGTGCCAGTAGCCTCCTTAGGGACAGGGTTTTGTCTGGGGCCAACGTCCTGACTTTC. Its protein is CASSLLRDRVLSGANVLTF.

Concerning this clone itself: The sample has other DNA sequences that encode this CDR3 too. This chain joins TRBV30 and TRBJ2-7, with D perhaps TRBD1 (6 bases). V shed 1 base and J shed 3 bases, with 7 bases lying between them. The germline CDR1 and CDR2 sequences are GTSNPN and SVGIG (reference sequence). The CDR3 length is 12 residues. The CDR3 here is CAWSEQGYEQYF. The CDR3 nucleotides are TGTGCCTGGAGTGAACAGGGCTACGAGCAGTACTTC.

This chain links TRBV6-5 with TRBJ2-5, with TRBD1 matching over 7 bases. The CDR3 is 13 amino acids. V was pared by 7 bases and J by 7 bases, with 9 bases of the junction left unmatched. CDR1 is MNHEY and CDR2 is SVGAGI in the germline V gene. CDR3 DNA sequence: TGTGCCAGCACCCGAGACAGGGCCGGGACCCAGTACTTC. This encodes CASTRDRAGTQYF.

The chain joins TRBV29-1 to TRBJ1-1; 9 bases are a match to TRBD1. V lost 4 bases and J lost 3; bases outside the gene matches: 12. This CDR3 contains 16 residues. Germline V gives CDR1 SQVTM, CDR2 ANQGSEA. The CDR3 spells CSVGGGQGRKDTEAFF. The DNA of the CDR3 is TGCAGCGTTGGAGGCGGACAGGGGAGGAAGGACACTGAAGCTTTCTTT.

The rearrangement links TRBV5-1 to TRBJ2-7; D is possibly TRBD1 or TRBD2 (5 bases each). This CDR3 comprises 13 residues. The V end lost 4 bases, the J end lost 7 bases, and 15 bases lay between the germline ends. Germline V lookup: CDR1 SGHRS, CDR2 YFSETQ. The CDR3 is CASSRDPVVEQYF. The CDR3 DNA reads as TGCGCCAGCAGCAGGGACCCCGTGGTAGAGCAGTACTTC.